Listed below are T cell receptor beta chains from one sample, sequenced in a study of CXCR3-negative and CXCR3-positive naive CD8 T cells. With the 5' RACE reads reprocessed, TCRdb shows one record per CDR3 protein and no DNA. Its clone listing holds 45,000 or so distinct CDR3 sequences. Material for sequencing was memory CD8+ T cells from blood. These receptors were taken from a human donor in good health. Some clones in this sample may be carry-over from other donors' samples. Each CDR3 is given with its conserved first and last residue. The order of the fields is J gene, V gene, clone size, CDR3 protein. A row's size may be missing; if present it is once, few, many or a size class.

>TRBJ2-7|TRBV1|-
CTSSQVVDEQYF
>TRBJ2-7|TRBV29-1|-
CSAWAGYEQYF
>TRBJ2-7|TRBV4-3|-
CASSQHRAPDYEHYF
>TRBJ2-1|TRBV12-3/TRBV12-4|-
CASSVGQGNEQFF
>TRBJ2-7|TRBV12-3/TRBV12-4|-
CASSFPLSTYEQYF
>TRBJ2-7|TRBV12-3/TRBV12-4|-
CASSRTPSGTYEQYF
>TRBJ1-1|TRBV7-2|-
CASSLVPGNTEAFF
>TRBJ2-7|TRBV4-2|-
CASSPTWTGEVEQYF
>TRBJ2-7|TRBV28|-
CASTSQEAGAYEQYF
>TRBJ2-1|TRBV6-4|-
CASSRTGEGNEQFF
>TRBJ1-4|TRBV3-1|-
CASSQASSGAEKLFF
>TRBJ1-4|TRBV29-1|-
CSVEDGTGDEKLFF
>TRBJ1-1|TRBV7-2|-
CASRGGRTEAFF
>TRBJ2-7|TRBV6-4|-
CASSDIQGAYEQYF
>TRBJ1-1|TRBV6-1|-
CASSAGSGGVTEAFF
>TRBJ2-7|TRBV11-2|-
CASSQGPSYEQYF
>TRBJ1-2|TRBV29-1|-
CSGITGYGYTF
>TRBJ2-3|TRBV28|-
CASSPPEQSTDTQYF
>TRBJ2-2|TRBV4-2|-
CASSQDGGGSGELFF
>TRBJ2-7|TRBV2|-
CASSEAGTGSYEQYF
>TRBJ1-1|TRBV7-9|-
CASRSGRFEAFF
>TRBJ2-2|TRBV6-4|medium-sized
CASSDRDTGELFF
>TRBJ2-7|TRBV29-1|-
CSVEADYEQYF
>TRBJ1-1|TRBV19|-
CASSAGGWETEAFF
>TRBJ2-2|TRBV7-7|-
CASSLASPGSWTGELFF
>TRBJ2-1|TRBV15|-
CATGTGIYNEQFF
>TRBJ2-5|TRBV10-3|-
CAISESKVAGIQETQYF
>TRBJ1-1|TRBV20-1|-
CSASGDSLSVNTEAFF
>TRBJ2-3|TRBV14|-
CASSPGPTDTQYF
>TRBJ2-1|TRBV28|-
CARTEDRVSENEQFF
>TRBJ1-1|TRBV4-1|-
CASSQVPPNTEAFF
>TRBJ2-1|TRBV7-6|-
CASSFRDGVGSEQFF
>TRBJ1-2|TRBV29-1|-
CSVIGGNGYTF
>TRBJ2-1|TRBV28|-
CASSFLLAGSSYNEQFF
>TRBJ2-3|TRBV6-2/TRBV6-3|-
CASSYRDTDTQYF
>TRBJ2-1|TRBV13|-
CASSLAGQGANEQFF
>TRBJ2-7|TRBV20-1|-
CSARQGVGDYEQYF
>TRBJ2-7|TRBV28|-
CASSGERTARSSYEQYF
>TRBJ2-6|TRBV4-3|medium-sized
CASSQDGGAGANVLTF
>TRBJ2-7|TRBV20-1|-
CSARLGYISSYEQYF
>TRBJ1-2|TRBV29-1|-
CSVEAPDRAHGYTF
>TRBJ2-3|TRBV2|-
CAKLAAPDTQYF
>TRBJ2-1|TRBV6-2/TRBV6-3|-
CASSYTRTGTSGVYNEQFF
>TRBJ2-2|TRBV7-6|-
CASSPGLAGGPGTGELFF
>TRBJ2-2|TRBV29-1|-
CSVEWQVASGRIGELFF
>TRBJ1-1|TRBV29-1|-
CSVEDHRGTNTEAFF
>TRBJ2-3|TRBV7-9|-
CASSSASTTTDTQYF
>TRBJ2-1|TRBV14|-
CASSHPTGTSGGPTGNEQFF
>TRBJ1-4|TRBV7-9|-
CASSSTGTSEDEKLFF
>TRBJ1-5|TRBV6-6|-
CATWDGHSNQPQHF
>TRBJ1-5|TRBV4-1|-
CASSHEGLVQPQHF
>TRBJ2-5|TRBV28|-
CASSPQGYQETQYF
>TRBJ2-5|TRBV28|-
CASSFYSETQYF
>TRBJ2-7|TRBV28|-
CASSLSGQGPYEQYF
>TRBJ1-2|TRBV9|medium-sized
CASSGEAGPYGYTF
>TRBJ2-2|TRBV24-1|-
CATRQHTGELFF
>TRBJ2-5|TRBV29-1|-
CSMNPDPWETQYF
>TRBJ1-2|TRBV6-2/TRBV6-3|-
CASRGQANYGYTF
>TRBJ2-7|TRBV29-1|-
CSVQGASGEQYF
>TRBJ1-1|TRBV27|-
CASSLSQFLNTEAFF